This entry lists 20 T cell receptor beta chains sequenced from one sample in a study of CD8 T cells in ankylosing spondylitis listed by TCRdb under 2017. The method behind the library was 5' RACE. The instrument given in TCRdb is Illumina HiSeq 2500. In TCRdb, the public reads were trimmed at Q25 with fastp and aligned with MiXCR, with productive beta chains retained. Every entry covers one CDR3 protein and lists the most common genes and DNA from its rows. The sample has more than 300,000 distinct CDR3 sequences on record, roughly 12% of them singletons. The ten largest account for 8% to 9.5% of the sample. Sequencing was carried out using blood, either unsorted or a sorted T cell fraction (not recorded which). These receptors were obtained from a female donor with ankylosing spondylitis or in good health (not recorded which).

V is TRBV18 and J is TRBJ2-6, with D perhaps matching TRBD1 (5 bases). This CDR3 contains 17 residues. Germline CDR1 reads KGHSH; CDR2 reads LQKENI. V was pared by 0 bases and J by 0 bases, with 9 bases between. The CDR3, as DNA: TGTGCCAGCTCACCACCCAAGGGGTCCTCTGGGGCCAACGTCCTGACTTTC. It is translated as CASSPPKGSSGANVLTF. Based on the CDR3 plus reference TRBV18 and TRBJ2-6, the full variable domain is NAGVMQNPRHLVRRRGQEARLRCSPMKGHSHVYWYRQLPEEGLKFMVYLQKENIIDESGMPKERFSAEFPKEGPSILRIQQVVRGDSAAYFCASSPPKGSSGANVLTFGAGSRLTVL.

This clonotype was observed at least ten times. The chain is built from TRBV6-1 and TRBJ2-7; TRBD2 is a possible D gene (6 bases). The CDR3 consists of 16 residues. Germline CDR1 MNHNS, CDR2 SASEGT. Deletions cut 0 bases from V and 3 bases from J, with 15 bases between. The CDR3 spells CASSEAGGALFYEQYF. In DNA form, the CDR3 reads TGTGCCAGCAGTGAAGCGGGCGGGGCCCTGTTCTACGAGCAGTACTTC.

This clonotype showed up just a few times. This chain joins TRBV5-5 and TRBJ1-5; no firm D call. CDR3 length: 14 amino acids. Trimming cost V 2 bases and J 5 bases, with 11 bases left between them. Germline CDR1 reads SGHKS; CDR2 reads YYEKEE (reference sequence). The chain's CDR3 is CASSFEFPDQPQHF. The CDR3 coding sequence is TGTGCCAGCAGCTTCGAATTTCCTGATCAGCCCCAGCATTTT.

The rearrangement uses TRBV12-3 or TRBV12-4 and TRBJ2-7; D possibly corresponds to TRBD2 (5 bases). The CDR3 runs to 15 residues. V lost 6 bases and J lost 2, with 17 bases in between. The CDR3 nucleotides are TGTGCCAGCAGCGACCGATCCGGGGAGACCTACGAGCAGTACTTC. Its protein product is CASSDRSGETYEQYF.

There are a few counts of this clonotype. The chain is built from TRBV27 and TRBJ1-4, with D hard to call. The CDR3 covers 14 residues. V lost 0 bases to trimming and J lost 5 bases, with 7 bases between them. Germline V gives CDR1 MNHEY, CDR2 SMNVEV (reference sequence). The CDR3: CASSLSGLNEKLFF. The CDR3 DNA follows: TGTGCCAGCAGTTTATCGGGGTTAAATGAAAAACTGTTTTTT.

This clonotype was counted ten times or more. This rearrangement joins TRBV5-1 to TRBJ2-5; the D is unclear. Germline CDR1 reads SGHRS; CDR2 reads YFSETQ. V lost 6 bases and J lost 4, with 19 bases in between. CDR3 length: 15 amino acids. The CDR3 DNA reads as TGCGCCAGCACGCCACTCCAATGGGAAAGAGAGACCCAGTACTTC. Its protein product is CASTPLQWERETQYF.

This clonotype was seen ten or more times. Here the CDR3 reads CSARDRRGIVTDTQYF. For the CDR3, the DNA is TGCAGTGCTAGAGATCGTCGGGGGATCGTCACAGATACGCAGTATTTT. The V call is TRBV20-1, the J call TRBJ2-3, with D perhaps matching TRBD2 (6 bases). Germline assignment: CDR1 DFQATT and CDR2 SNEGSKA (reference sequence). The CDR3 loop spans 16 amino acids. Trimming cost V 0 bases and J 2 bases, with 15 bases left between them.

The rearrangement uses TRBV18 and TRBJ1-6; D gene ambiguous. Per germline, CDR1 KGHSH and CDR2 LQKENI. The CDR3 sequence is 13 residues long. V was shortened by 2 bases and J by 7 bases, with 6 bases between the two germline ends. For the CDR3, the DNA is TGTGCCAGCTCACCAGGAAGCAATTCACCCCTCCACTTT. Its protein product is CASSPGSNSPLHF.

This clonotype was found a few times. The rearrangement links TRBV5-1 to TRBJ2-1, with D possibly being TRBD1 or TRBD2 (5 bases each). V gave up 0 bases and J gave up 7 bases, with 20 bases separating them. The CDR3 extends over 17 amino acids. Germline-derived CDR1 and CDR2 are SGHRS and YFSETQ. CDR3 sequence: CASSLAKEASWGNEQFF. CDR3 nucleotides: TGCGCCAGCAGCTTGGCCAAGGAGGCTAGTTGGGGGAATGAGCAGTTCTTC. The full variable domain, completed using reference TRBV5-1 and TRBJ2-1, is KAGVTQTPRYLIKTRGQQVTLSCSPISGHRSVSWYQQTPGQGLQFLFEYFSETQRNKGNFPGRFSGRQFSNSRSEMNVSTLELGDSALYLCASSLAKEASWGNEQFFGPGTRLTVL.

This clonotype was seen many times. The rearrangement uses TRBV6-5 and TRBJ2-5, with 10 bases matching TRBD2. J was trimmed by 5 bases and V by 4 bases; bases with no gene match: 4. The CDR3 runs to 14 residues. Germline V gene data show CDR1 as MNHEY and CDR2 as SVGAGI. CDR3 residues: CASSLSGGVETQYF. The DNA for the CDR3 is TGTGCCAGCAGTTTGAGCGGGGGGGTTGAGACCCAGTACTTC.

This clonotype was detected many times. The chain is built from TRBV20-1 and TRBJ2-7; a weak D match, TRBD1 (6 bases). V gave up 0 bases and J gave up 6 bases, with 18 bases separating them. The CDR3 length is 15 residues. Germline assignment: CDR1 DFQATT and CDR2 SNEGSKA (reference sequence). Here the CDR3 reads CSARDLDRPWSEQYF. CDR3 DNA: TGCAGTGCTAGAGATCTAGACAGGCCGTGGAGCGAGCAGTACTTC.

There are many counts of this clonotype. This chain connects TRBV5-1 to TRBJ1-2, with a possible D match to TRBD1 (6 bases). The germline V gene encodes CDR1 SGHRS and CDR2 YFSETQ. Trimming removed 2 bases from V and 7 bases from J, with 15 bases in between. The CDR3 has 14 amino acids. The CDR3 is CASSFVYGQLGYTF. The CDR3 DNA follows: TGCGCCAGCAGCTTCGTATACGGACAGCTTGGCTACACCTTC.

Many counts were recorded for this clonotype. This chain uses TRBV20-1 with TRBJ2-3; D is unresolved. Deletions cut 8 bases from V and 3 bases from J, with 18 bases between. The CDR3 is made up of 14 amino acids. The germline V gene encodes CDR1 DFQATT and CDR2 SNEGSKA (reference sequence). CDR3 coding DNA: TGCAGTCCAAGGGCTCGACGGGTTACAGATACGCAGTATTTT. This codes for CSPRARRVTDTQYF.

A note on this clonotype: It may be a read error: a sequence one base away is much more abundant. The CDR3 DNA reads as TGCAGCGTTGGGGATACCTGGGCCAACGTCCTGACTTTC. Its translation: CSVGDTWANVLTF. The chain has TRBV29-1 and TRBJ2-6; D not resolved. CDR3 length: 13 amino acids. CDR1 and CDR2 (germline): SQVTM, ANQGSEA. With 4 bases removed from V and 5 bases from J, the gap between germline ends came to 9 bases.

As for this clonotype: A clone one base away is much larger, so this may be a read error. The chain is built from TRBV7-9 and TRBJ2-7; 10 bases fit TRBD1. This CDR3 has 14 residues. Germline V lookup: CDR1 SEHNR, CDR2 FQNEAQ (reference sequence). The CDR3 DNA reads TGTGGCAGCAGCCCACGGGACAGGGGCCACGAGCAGTACTTC. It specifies CGSSPRDRGHEQYF. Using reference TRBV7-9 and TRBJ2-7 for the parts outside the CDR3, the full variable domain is DTGVSQNPRHKITKRGQNVTFRCDPISEHNRLYWYRQTLGQGPEFLTYFQNEAQLEKSRLLSDRFSAERPKGSFSTLEIQRTEQGDSAMYLCGSSPRDRGHEQYFGPGTRLTVT.

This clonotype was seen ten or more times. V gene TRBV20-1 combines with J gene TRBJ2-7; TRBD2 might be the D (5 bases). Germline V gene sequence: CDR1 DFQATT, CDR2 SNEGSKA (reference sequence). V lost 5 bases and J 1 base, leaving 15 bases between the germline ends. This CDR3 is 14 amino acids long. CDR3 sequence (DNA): TGCAGTGCTTTTTCACTACGGGATTCCTACGAGCAGTACTTC. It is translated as CSAFSLRDSYEQYF.

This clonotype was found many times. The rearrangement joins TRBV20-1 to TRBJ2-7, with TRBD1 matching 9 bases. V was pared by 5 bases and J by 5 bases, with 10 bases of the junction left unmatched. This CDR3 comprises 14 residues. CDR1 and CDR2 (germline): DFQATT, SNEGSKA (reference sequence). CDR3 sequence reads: CSAAPGQGVHEQYF. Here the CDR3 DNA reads TGCAGTGCTGCTCCGGGACAGGGAGTCCACGAGCAGTACTTC.

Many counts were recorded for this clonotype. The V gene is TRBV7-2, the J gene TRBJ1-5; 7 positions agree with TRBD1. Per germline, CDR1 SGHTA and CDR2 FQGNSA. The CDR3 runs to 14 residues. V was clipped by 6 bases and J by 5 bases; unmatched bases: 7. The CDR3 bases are TGTGCCAGCAGTTTCGAGGGGGCTCATCAGCCCCAGCATTTT. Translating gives CASSFEGAHQPQHF.

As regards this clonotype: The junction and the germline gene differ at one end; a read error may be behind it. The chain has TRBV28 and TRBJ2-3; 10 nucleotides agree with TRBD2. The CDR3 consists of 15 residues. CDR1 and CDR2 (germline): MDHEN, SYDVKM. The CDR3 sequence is CASSLAGAGTDTRYF. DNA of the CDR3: TGTGCCAGCAGTCTAGCGGGAGCAGGCACAGATACGCGGTATTTT.

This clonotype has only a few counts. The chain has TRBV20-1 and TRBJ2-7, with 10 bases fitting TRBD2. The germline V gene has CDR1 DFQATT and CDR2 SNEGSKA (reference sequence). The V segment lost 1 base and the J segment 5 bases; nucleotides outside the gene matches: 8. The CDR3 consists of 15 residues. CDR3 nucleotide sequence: TGCAGTGCTAGAGTGAGCGGGAGGGCTGGGAACGAGCAGTACTTC. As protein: CSARVSGRAGNEQYF.